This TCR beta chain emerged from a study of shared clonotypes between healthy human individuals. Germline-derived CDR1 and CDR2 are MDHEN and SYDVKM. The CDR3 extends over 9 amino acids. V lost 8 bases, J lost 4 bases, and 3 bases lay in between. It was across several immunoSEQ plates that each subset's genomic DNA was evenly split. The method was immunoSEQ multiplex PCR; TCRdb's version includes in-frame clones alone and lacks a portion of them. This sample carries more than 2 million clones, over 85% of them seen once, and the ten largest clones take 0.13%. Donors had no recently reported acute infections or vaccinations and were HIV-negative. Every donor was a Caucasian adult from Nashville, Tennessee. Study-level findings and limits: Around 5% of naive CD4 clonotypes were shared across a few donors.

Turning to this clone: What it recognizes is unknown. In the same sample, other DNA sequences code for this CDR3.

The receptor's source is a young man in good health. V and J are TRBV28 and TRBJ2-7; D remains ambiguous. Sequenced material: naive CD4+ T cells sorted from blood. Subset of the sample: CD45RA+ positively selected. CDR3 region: CASGYEQYF. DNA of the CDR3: TGTGCCAGCGGTTACGAGCAGTACTTC.